Within the sample, the clone carrying this T cell receptor (beta chain) is large. Its specificity is not known. TCR libraries were prepared from about 15 ng of total RNA with the QIAseq Immune Repertoire TCR panel. TCRdb re-called the reads with MiXCR, one entry per CDR3 protein. Of over 95 distinct CDR3 sequences listed, 7% were seen once; the top ten hold roughly two thirds. Sorting of live CD3+CD8+TCRalphabeta+ cells by PD-1 and/or TIGIT gave four subsets. These data are taken from a study of circulating CD8 cells and anti-PD-1 response in melanoma. Study-level points and caveats: TIGIT repertoires were least diverse, DNEG repertoires most diverse. Most experiments lacked replicates. Published repertoire comparisons used only baseline and M1 samples from a small cohort with few responders.

Germline trimming cut 6 bases from V and 3 bases from J; bases unmatched to any gene: 3. The CDR3 runs 12 residues. The germline CDR1 and CDR2 sequences are DFQATT and SNEGSKA (reference sequence). This rearrangement joins TRBV20-1 to TRBJ1-1; 8 bases are a match to TRBD1. This sequence originates from a human donor with melanoma. Sequences were derived from CD8+ T cells from PBMCs, sampled at baseline or after one month of anti-PD-1 therapy (not recorded which). The CDR3 coding sequence is TGCAGTGCCAGGGGGCGCGACACTGAAGCTTTCTTT. It codes for CSARGRDTEAFF.